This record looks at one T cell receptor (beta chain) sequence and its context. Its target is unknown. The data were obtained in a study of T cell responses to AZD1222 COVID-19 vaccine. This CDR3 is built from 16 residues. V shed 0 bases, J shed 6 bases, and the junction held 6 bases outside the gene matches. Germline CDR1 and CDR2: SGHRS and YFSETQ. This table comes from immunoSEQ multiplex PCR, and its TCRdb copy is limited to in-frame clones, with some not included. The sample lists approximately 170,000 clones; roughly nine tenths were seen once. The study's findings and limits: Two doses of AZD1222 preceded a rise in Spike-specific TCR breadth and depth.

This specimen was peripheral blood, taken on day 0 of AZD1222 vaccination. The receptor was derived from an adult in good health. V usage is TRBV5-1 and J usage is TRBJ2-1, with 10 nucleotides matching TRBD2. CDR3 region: CASSLVSSGGANEQFF. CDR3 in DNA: TGCGCCAGCAGCTTGGTTTCTAGCGGGGGAGCCAATGAGCAGTTCTTC.